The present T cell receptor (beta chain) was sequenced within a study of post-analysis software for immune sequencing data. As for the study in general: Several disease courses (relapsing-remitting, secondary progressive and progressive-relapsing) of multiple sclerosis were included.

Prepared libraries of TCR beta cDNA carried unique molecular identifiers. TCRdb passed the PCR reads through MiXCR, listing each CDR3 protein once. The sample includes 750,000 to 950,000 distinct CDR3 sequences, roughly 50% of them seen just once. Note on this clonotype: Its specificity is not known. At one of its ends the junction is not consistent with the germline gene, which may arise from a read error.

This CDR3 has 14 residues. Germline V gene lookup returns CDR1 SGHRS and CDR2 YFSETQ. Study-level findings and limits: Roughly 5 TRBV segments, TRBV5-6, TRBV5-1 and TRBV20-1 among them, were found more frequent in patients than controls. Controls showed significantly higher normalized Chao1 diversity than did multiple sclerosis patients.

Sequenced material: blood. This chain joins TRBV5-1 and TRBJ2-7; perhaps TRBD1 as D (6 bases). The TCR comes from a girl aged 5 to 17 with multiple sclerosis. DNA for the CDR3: TGCGCCAGCAGCTTGGGACCACAGGGCTACGGGCAGTACTTC. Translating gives CASSLGPQGYGQYF.